A single T cell receptor beta chain is shown here with its context. Its antigen is still unknown. This sample is drawn from a study of cytomegalovirus exposure and HLA in healthy donors. Study results and caveats: 87-base-pair reads could not separate some V segments, including TRBV6-2 and TRBV6-3. Several top significant clusters appeared, in a later analysis, to be linked to common viral pathogens. Diagnosis of cytomegalovirus status made by the classifier reportedly showed high specificity and sensitivity.

Whereas donors were nominally healthy upon sampling, unrecorded immune exposures were probable. With 4 bases clipped from V and 4 bases from J, the junction kept 8 bases outside the gene matches. This CDR3 has 15 amino acids. Per germline, CDR1 MGHDK and CDR2 SYGVNS. PCR primers comprised 60 Vbeta and 13 Jbeta primers. Produced via immunoSEQ multiplex PCR; TCRdb's table is partial and in-frame only. The sample carries 300,000 or so clones, roughly 81% recorded once. The sequence derives from a middle-aged woman in good health and CMV-seropositive. This chain connects TRBV25-1 to TRBJ2-5, with TRBD2 matching 8 bases. The sequenced sample consisted of PBMCs. CDR3 sequence (DNA): TGTGCCAGCAGTGCTCCGGGACTAGTTTCAGAGACCCAGTACTTC. Translated: CASSAPGLVSETQYF.